The 20 T cell receptor beta chains below all came from one sample that was sequenced in a study of T cells after yellow fever vaccination. TCRdb independently ran MiXCR on the 5' RACE reads; one entry per CDR3 protein. The top ten hold roughly a sixth of the sample, which has around 360,000 distinct CDR3 sequences, approximately 10% seen once. The sample in question was PBMCs, obtained on the day of the first yellow fever vaccination. The receptor set was obtained from a man aged 18-30 years who received the YFV17D yellow fever vaccine.

The chain combines TRBV19 with TRBJ2-1; D gene uncertain. Per the germline V gene, CDR1 is LNHDA and CDR2 is SQIVND (reference sequence). The CDR3 is 12 residues long. V gave up 2 bases and J gave up 3 bases, with 2 bases separating them. CDR3 coding DNA: TGTGCCAGTAGTATAAACTACAATGAGCAGTTCTTC. Translation: CASSINYNEQFF. The whole variable domain, remainder taken from reference TRBV19 and TRBJ2-1, is DGGITQSPKYLFRKEGQNVTLSCEQNLNHDAMYWYRQDPGQGLRLIYYSQIVNDFQKGDIAEGYSVSREKKESFPLTVTSAQKNPTAFYLCASSINYNEQFFGPGTRLTVL.

The chain carries TRBV12-3 or TRBV12-4 and TRBJ2-3; the D gene is possibly TRBD2 (5 bases). The CDR3 has 12 amino acids. The V end was cut by 6 bases, the J end by 8 bases, with 12 bases between. The CDR3 sequence is CASRELVGTQYF. In DNA, the CDR3 is TGTGCCAGCAGGGAACTAGTCGGTACGCAGTATTTT.

J is TRBJ2-3 and V is TRBV24-1, with 9 bases fitting TRBD2. The J segment lost 0 bases and the V segment lost 5 bases, leaving 2 bases of the junction unmatched. The CDR3 runs to 15 residues. Germline V gives CDR1 KGHDR, CDR2 SFDVKD. CDR3 sequence reads: CATSALAGSTDTQYF. The CDR3 DNA reads TGTGCCACCAGTGCCCTAGCGGGAAGCACAGATACGCAGTATTTT.

The J gene is TRBJ2-3, the V gene TRBV28; 9 bases match TRBD1. Germline values: CDR1 MDHEN, CDR2 SYDVKM. The CDR3 totals 16 residues. With V trimmed by 5 bases and J by 6 bases, 12 bases remained unmatched. CDR3 bases: TGTGCCAGCAGTCCCACCGGGACAGGGTTTTTGGATACGCAGTATTTT. It is translated as CASSPTGTGFLDTQYF.

The chain uses TRBV6-1 and TRBJ2-2; D is ambiguous. Germline CDR1 is MNHNS and CDR2 is SASEGT. Deletions cut 7 bases from V and 2 bases from J, with 14 bases between. The CDR3 loop spans 15 amino acids. CDR3 nucleotides: TGTGCCAGCACTCCTTACGCGGTTAACACCGGGGAGCTGTTTTTT. Residues: CASTPYAVNTGELFF.

A few counts support this clonotype. The chain couples TRBV7-9 to TRBJ2-2, with unresolved D. Germline lookup yields CDR1 SEHNR and CDR2 FQNEAQ (reference sequence). The CDR3 consists of 13 residues. V was shortened by 5 bases and J by 3 bases, with 7 bases between the two germline ends. CDR3 coding DNA: TGTGCCAGCAGCGTCCAGGACACCGGGGAGCTGTTTTTT. Amino acid sequence: CASSVQDTGELFF. The whole variable domain, filled in from reference TRBV7-9 and TRBJ2-2, reads DTGVSQNPRHKITKRGQNVTFRCDPISEHNRLYWYRQTLGQGPEFLTYFQNEAQLEKSRLLSDRFSAERPKGSFSTLEIQRTEQGDSAMYLCASSVQDTGELFFGEGSRLTVL.

This clonotype was counted once. The chain links TRBV4-2 to TRBJ2-1, with TRBD2 matching over 11 bases. Germline V gene lookup returns CDR1 LGHNA and CDR2 YNFKEQ. Trimming at V came to 1 base and at J to 5 bases, leaving 1 base not matched to a gene. The CDR3 loop spans 15 amino acids. The CDR3 DNA is TGTGCCAGCAGCCAAGTGACTAGCGGGGACAATGAGCAGTTCTTC. This sequence encodes CASSQVTSGDNEQFF.

V gene TRBV5-4 combines with J gene TRBJ1-6; D possibly corresponds to TRBD1 (5 bases). The V end was cut by 4 bases, the J end by 6 bases, with 20 bases between. The CDR3 runs to 17 residues. Germline-derived CDR1 and CDR2 are SGHNT and YYREEE (reference sequence). This CDR3 reads CASSLLVGAGLNSPLHF. CDR3 DNA sequence: TGTGCCAGCAGCCTACTTGTCGGCGCGGGGCTTAATTCACCCCTCCACTTT.

J is TRBJ2-5 and V is TRBV12-5, with TRBD2 matching 9 bases. The CDR3 sequence is 15 residues long. V shed 5 bases, J shed 4 bases, and the junction held 8 bases outside the gene matches. CDR1 and CDR2 (germline): LGHNT, FRNRAP. The CDR3 region has the DNA TGTGCTAGTGGTCCGGGACTAGCCCGGAGAGAGACCCAGTACTTC. The encoded protein is CASGPGLARRETQYF.

V gene TRBV4-2 combines with J gene TRBJ2-5, with D perhaps TRBD1 or TRBD2 (5 bases each). Germline V gene lookup returns CDR1 LGHNA and CDR2 YNFKEQ. The CDR3 length is 14 residues. Trimming stripped 1 base from V and 4 bases from J, with 10 bases between. In nucleotides, the CDR3 is TGTGCCAGCAGCCAAGGGGGGTCGGTAGAGACCCAGTACTTC. Amino acid sequence: CASSQGGSVETQYF.

The chain uses TRBV4-1 and TRBJ2-2; 7 bases match TRBD2. Germline V gene sequence: CDR1 MGHRA, CDR2 YSYEKL. CDR3 length: 17 amino acids. The ends lost 0 bases at V and 0 bases at J; junction bases unmatched: 4. The CDR3 is CASSQDRGSANTGELFF. The CDR3 nucleotides read TGCGCCAGCAGCCAAGATCGCGGGAGCGCGAACACCGGGGAGCTGTTTTTT.

A few counts support this clonotype. The V and J genes are TRBV10-2 and TRBJ2-5; no clear D. This CDR3 has 12 residues. Germline lookup yields CDR1 WSHSY and CDR2 SAAADI. Deletions cut 7 bases from V and 2 bases from J, with 8 bases between. The CDR3 DNA sequence: TGCGCCAGCACTCCAGGACAAGAGACCCAGTACTTC. As protein: CASTPGQETQYF.

The chain couples TRBV25-1 to TRBJ1-3; 9 bases are shared with TRBD1. This CDR3 contains 20 residues. CDR1 and CDR2 (germline): MGHDK, SYGVNS. J gave up 2 bases and V 5 bases, and 19 bases lay outside the gene matches. CDR3 sequence reads: CASSFGVKTGGLYPGNTIYF. CDR3 nucleotides: TGTGCCAGCAGTTTTGGGGTAAAAACAGGGGGCCTTTATCCTGGAAACACCATATATTTT.

There are many counts of this clonotype. V and J are TRBV7-3 and TRBJ2-5; 7 bases line up with TRBD1. The CDR3 runs 13 residues. Germline CDR1 reads SGHTA; CDR2 reads FQGTGA. V trimming: 5 bases; J trimming: 3 bases; junction bases outside the gene matches: 3. The CDR3 loop is CASSQDRKETQYF. The CDR3 coding sequence is TGTGCCAGCAGCCAGGACAGGAAAGAGACCCAGTACTTC. Combining the CDR3 with reference TRBV7-3 and TRBJ2-5 gives the whole variable domain GAGVSQTPSNKVTEKGKYVELRCDPISGHTALYWYRQSLGQGPEFLIYFQGTGAADDSGLPNDRFFAVRPEGSVSTLKIQRTERGDSAVYLCASSQDRKETQYFGPGTRLLVL.

This chain connects TRBV12-3 or TRBV12-4 to TRBJ2-2; D gene ambiguous. Trimming removed 11 bases from V and 10 bases from J, with 14 bases in between. The CDR3 contains 11 residues. This CDR3 is CAPKHDEELFF. DNA of the CDR3: TGTGCCCCTAAACATGATGAGGAGCTGTTTTTT.

In this sample, this clonotype turned up many times. V gene TRBV6-6 combines with J gene TRBJ2-7; D unresolved. Deletions cut 4 bases from V and 7 bases from J, with 11 bases between. The germline CDR1 and CDR2 sequences are MNHNY and SVGAGI (reference sequence). The CDR3 loop spans 12 amino acids. CDR3 sequence reads: CASSFAKEEQYF. The DNA for the CDR3 is TGTGCCAGCAGTTTCGCAAAGGAGGAGCAGTACTTC.

The genes are TRBV10-3 and TRBJ1-5; D ambiguous. CDR1 is ENHRY and CDR2 is SYGVKD in the germline V gene. V was cut by 4 bases and J by 4 bases, with 8 bases left in between. The CDR3 covers 13 residues. CDR3 in amino acids: CAISASQNQPQHF. The CDR3, as DNA: TGTGCCATCAGTGCATCCCAGAATCAGCCCCAGCATTTT.

The CDR3 DNA reads as TGTGCCAGCAGCCATAGCGGGACACCTAAACTAGCCAAAAACATTCAGTACTTC. This translates into CASSHSGTPKLAKNIQYF. V usage is TRBV7-2 and J usage is TRBJ2-4; 8 nucleotides agree with TRBD2. The CDR3 runs to 18 residues. Trimming at V came to 5 bases and at J to 0 bases, leaving 12 bases not matched to a gene. Germline lookup yields CDR1 SGHTA and CDR2 FQGNSA.

This chain joins TRBV6-2 or TRBV6-3 and TRBJ2-3; no clear D gene. The CDR3 totals 14 residues. Trimming took off 8 bases at V and 0 bases at J, with 12 bases between the two ends. From germline, CDR1 is MNHEY and CDR2 SVGEGT. The CDR3 nucleotides read TGTGCCAGCCGTACCGCACGGAGCACAGATACGCAGTATTTT. Residues: CASRTARSTDTQYF.

This chain uses TRBV7-8 with TRBJ2-3, with TRBD1 identical over 8 bases. This CDR3 is 15 amino acids long. From germline, CDR1 is SGHVS and CDR2 FQNEAQ. The J segment lost 0 bases and the V segment lost 5 bases, leaving 4 bases of the junction unmatched. CDR3 region: CASSIGQGSTDTQYF. Here the CDR3 DNA reads TGTGCCAGCAGCATAGGACAGGGAAGCACAGATACGCAGTATTTT. The whole variable domain, filled in from reference TRBV7-8 and TRBJ2-3, reads GAGVSQSPRYKVAKRGQDVALRCDPISGHVSLFWYQQALGQGPEFLTYFQNEAQLDKSGLPSDRFFAERPEGSVSTLKIQRTQQEDSAVYLCASSIGQGSTDTQYFGPGTRLTVL.